This T cell receptor beta chain was found in a study of blood T cell repertoires in COVID-19 (TCRdb year 2020). Notes on the research overall: Samples covering the acute and convalescent phases of COVID-19 were provided by collaborators in the United States, Italy and Spain. Where available, HLA class I and class II types were taken from metadata supplied by the sample provider and were not determined by assay-based typing. Deeply sampled blood TCRbeta repertoires from subjects exposed to, actively infected with, or recovered from COVID-19 were included in the dataset. The repertoires were released in a freely available public database meant as a resource for research on the immune response to SARS-CoV-2. The material from the prospective study consisted of cDNA or gDNA derived from T cells, B-cell-depleted T cells, or PBMCs. A de-identified subject ID, COVID-19 status, age in years and sex were almost always included in the sample metadata. Samples came from the ongoing ImmuneRACE study (first 160 participants) plus 1,254 subjects from 6 global collaborators.

Between the V and J ends, shortened by 1 base and 0 bases respectively, the junction contains 7 bases. Reading the germline V gene gives CDR1 MNHEY and CDR2 SVGEGT. CDR3 length: 14 amino acids, cysteine to phenylalanine. Just CDR3 DNA is preserved here, 42 bases in frame from base 1. To note about this clone: Its target antigen remains unknown. Qualities for individual bases were not recorded, and no much larger clone is one base off.

Broader findings and caveats from the paper: The quantity of clinical and demographic metadata differed by source and by participant and was supplied without curation.

Whole blood was collected in K2EDTA tubes by collaborating institutions according to the institutions' own protocols. For TCRbeta analysis, collaborator samples were shipped as frozen whole blood, as isolated PBMCs, or as DNA extracted from either sample type. The immunoSEQ Assay, a bias-controlled multiplex PCR, was used to amplify TCRbeta CDR3 regions from genomic DNA. On the authors' methods: Nucleated cell counts per sample were estimated from amplification of reference gene primers within the assay. To quantify the absolute abundance of each unique TCRbeta CDR3 rearrangement, sequence reads were collapsed and filtered. For each sample, productive Simpson clonality was calculated as the square root of Simpson's diversity index across productive rearrangements. This is the immuneACCESS table as TCRdb keeps it, with only in-frame sequences that have V and J called. A part of the clones is gone; compared with another copy, unresolved V genes explain less than half, and the rest is unexplained. The DNA gave D and trimming, while V, J and clone size come from that table. The sample contains fewer than 80,000 clones, about 88% of them found a single time. Under 25% of the sample is in the top ten clones.

The V and J segments used are TRBV6-2 or TRBV6-3 and TRBJ2-7; no D segment can be confidently identified. Sequencing used peripheral blood. This sequence originates from a human donor in a cohort sampled during active COVID-19. The DNA reads TGTGCCAGCAGTTACTTGCAGTTCTCCTACGAGCAGTACTTC. The translation is CASSYLQFSYEQYF.